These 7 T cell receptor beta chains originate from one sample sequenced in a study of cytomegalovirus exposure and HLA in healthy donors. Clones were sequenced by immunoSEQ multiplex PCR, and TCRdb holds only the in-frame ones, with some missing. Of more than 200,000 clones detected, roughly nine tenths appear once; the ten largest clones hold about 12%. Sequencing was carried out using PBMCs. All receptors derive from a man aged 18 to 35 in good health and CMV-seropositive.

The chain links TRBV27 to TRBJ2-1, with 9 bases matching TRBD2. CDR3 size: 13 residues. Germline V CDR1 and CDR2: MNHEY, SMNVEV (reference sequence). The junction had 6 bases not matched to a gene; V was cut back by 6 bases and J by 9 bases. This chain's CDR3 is CASSPGLAFEQFF. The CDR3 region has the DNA TGTGCCAGCAGCCCTGGACTAGCGTTTGAGCAGTTCTTC.

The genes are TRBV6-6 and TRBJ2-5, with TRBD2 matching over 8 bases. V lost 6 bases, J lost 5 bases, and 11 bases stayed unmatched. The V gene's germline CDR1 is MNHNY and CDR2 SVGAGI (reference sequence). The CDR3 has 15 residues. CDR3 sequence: CASRYGLAEGETQYF. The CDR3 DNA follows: TGTGCCAGCAGGTATGGACTAGCCGAGGGTGAGACCCAGTACTTC.

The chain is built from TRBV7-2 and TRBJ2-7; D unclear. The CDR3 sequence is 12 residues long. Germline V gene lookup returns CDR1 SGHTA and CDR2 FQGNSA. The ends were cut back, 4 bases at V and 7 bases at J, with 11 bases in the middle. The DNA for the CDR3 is TGTGCCAGCAGCTCCGGGTTGGGGGAGCAGTACTTC. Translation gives CASSSGLGEQYF. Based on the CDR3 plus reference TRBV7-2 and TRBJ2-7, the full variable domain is GAGVSQSPSNKVTEKGKDVELRCDPISGHTALYWYRQSLGQGLEFLIYFQGNSAPDKSGLPSDRFSAERTGGSVSTLTIQRTQQEDSAVYLCASSSGLGEQYFGPGTRLTVT.

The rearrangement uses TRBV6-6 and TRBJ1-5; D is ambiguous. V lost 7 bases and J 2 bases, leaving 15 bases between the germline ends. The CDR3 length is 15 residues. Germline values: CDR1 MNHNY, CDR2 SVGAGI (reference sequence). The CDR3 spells CASILRASGNQPQHF. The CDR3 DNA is TGTGCCAGCATCCTCCGGGCCTCGGGCAATCAGCCCCAGCATTTT.

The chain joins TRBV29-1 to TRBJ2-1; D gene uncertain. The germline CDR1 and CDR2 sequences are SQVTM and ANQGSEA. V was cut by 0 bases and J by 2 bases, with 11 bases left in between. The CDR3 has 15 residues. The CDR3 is CSVEDPFLAYNEQFF. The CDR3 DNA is TGCAGCGTTGAAGATCCGTTTCTAGCCTACAATGAGCAGTTCTTC.

CDR3 nucleotide sequence: TGCGCCAGCAGCTCGGGACAGGGACGGAGGCGCACCGGGGAGCTGTTTTTT. It yields the protein CASSSGQGRRRTGELFF. The rearrangement links TRBV5-1 to TRBJ2-2; the match to TRBD1 covers 9 bases. With V trimmed by 3 bases and J by 4 bases, 10 bases remained unmatched. CDR1 and CDR2 from the germline V gene are SGHRS and YFSETQ. CDR3 length: 17 residues. Full variable domain (missing parts from reference TRBV5-1 and TRBJ2-2): KAGVTQTPRYLIKTRGQQVTLSCSPISGHRSVSWYQQTPGQGLQFLFEYFSETQRNKGNFPGRFSGRQFSNSRSEMNVSTLELGDSALYLCASSSGQGRRRTGELFFGEGSRLTVL.

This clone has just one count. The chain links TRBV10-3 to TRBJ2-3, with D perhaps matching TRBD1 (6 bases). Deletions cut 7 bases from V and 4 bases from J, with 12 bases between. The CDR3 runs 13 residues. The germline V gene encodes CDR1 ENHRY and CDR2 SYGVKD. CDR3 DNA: TGTGCCATCAACCCACAGGGATCAGATACGCAGTATTTT. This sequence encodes CAINPQGSDTQYF.